This T cell receptor (beta chain) derives from a study of blood T cells in healthy people across ages. J lost 14 bases, V lost 11 bases, and 9 bases had no gene match. CDR3 length: 12 residues. Germline assignment: CDR1 SNHLY and CDR2 FYNNEI. Together with a sample-barcoded 5' primer, a J-beta primer mix was included in a second PCR lasting about 7 to 11 cycles. Each sample yielded at least 3 million CDR3-containing paired-end reads. TCRdb called the 5' RACE reads again in MiXCR, with one record for every CDR3 protein. Of roughly 1,300,000 distinct CDR3 sequences in the sample, approximately 63% were seen once. Each donor gave about 9.3 milliliters of peripheral blood. Total RNA amounts of at least 5 micrograms were extracted per sample.

Sample: blood. The origin of this receptor is a man between 18 and 29 years old in good health. The V call is TRBV2, the J call TRBJ2-4; 13 bases are a match to TRBD2. The CDR3 is CASRGLAGTEYF. In DNA, the CDR3 is TGTGCCTCACGGGGACTAGCGGGAACGGAGTACTTC.